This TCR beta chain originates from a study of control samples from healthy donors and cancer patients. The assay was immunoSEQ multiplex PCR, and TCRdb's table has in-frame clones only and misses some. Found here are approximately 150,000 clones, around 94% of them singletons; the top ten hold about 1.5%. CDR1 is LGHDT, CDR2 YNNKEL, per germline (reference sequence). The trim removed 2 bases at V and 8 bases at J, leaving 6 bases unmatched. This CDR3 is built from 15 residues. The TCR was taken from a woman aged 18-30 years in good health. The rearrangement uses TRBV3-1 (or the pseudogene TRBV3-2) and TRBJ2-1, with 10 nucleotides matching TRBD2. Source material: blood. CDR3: CASSQLLAGIDEQFF. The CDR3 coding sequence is TGTGCCAGCAGCCAATTACTAGCGGGGATCGATGAGCAGTTCTTC.